This T cell receptor beta chain is from a study of response to subunit inactivated influenza vaccine. V was cut by 5 bases and J by 1 base, with 5 bases left in between. The CDR3 spans 12 residues. From germline, CDR1 is SGHVS and CDR2 FNYEAQ. Each CDR3 protein gets one entry after TCRdb re-called the RT-PCR reads with MiXCR. The table lists hundreds of thousands of distinct CDR3 sequences, approximately 11% of them singletons, with 9.5% to 11% in the top ten. This sample was shared with a second study, whose subject was T cells expressing NK-cell markers. According to that study: The cDNA for TCR beta came from 5'RACE template switching with UMIs. According to the study, TCR beta repertoires originated from sorted CD3+CD56+NKG2C+, CD3+CD56+NKG2C- and CD3+CD56-NKG2C+ T cells. Eight donors were sequenced, of whom seven were HCMV-seropositive, while the remaining one was HCMV-seronegative. Once again these clonotypes came out on top in the CD3+CD56-NKG2C+ fraction of several donors.

The material was PBMCs from blood, obtained on the day of vaccination. The chain joins TRBV7-6 to TRBJ2-5; no clear D. This TCR was recovered from a man between 50 and 59 years old who received an inactivated influenza vaccine. The CDR3 here is CASSAIQETQYF. The CDR3 region has the DNA TGTGCCAGCAGCGCAATCCAAGAGACCCAGTACTTC. The whole variable domain, filled in from reference TRBV7-6 and TRBJ2-5, reads GAGVSQSPRYKVTKRGQDVALRCDPISGHVSLYWYRQALGQGPEFLTYFNYEAQQDKSGLPNDRFSAERPEGSISTLTIQRTEQRDSAMYRCASSAIQETQYFGPGTRLLVL.